Below, 30 T cell receptor beta chains from the same sample are listed, as sequenced in a study of OX40 agonist ivuxolimab in advanced cancers. Generated by immunoSEQ multiplex PCR, the TCRdb table keeps only in-frame clones and is missing some. The table includes about 67,000 clones, roughly 81% detected once. Sequences were derived from CD4+ or CD8+ T cells sorted from blood, sampled in a trial of the OX40 agonist ivuxolimab. The receptors derive from an adult with an advanced solid tumor such as melanoma, head and neck, liver or kidney cancer.

The chain combines TRBV2 with TRBJ2-3, with D perhaps matching TRBD1 (6 bases). The CDR3 is made up of 14 amino acids. Germline lookup yields CDR1 SNHLY and CDR2 FYNNEI. The V and J ends lost 1 base and 4 bases respectively, with 9 bases between them. The CDR3 DNA is TGTGCCAGCAGTGAAGGAGGGGGTGCAGATACGCAGTATTTT. Its translation is CASSEGGGADTQYF.

A single count supports this clone. V gene TRBV5-4 combines with J gene TRBJ2-7; 7 nucleotides align to TRBD2. Germline V gene lookup returns CDR1 SGHNT and CDR2 YYREEE (reference sequence). With V trimmed by 2 bases and J by 2 bases, 1 base remained unmatched. The CDR3 is 13 residues long. The CDR3 is CASSFSGAYEQYF. The CDR3, as DNA: TGTGCCAGCAGCTTCAGCGGGGCCTACGAGCAGTACTTC.

This chain joins TRBV5-5 and TRBJ1-1; D is undetermined. The germline CDR1 and CDR2 sequences are SGHKS and YYEKEE (reference sequence). This CDR3 is built from 13 residues. Trimming left V 2 bases short and J 1 base short, with 6 bases between. This chain's CDR3 is CASSFDPNTEAFF. The CDR3 DNA reads as TGTGCCAGCAGCTTTGACCCGAACACTGAAGCTTTCTTT. The full variable domain, rest sourced from reference TRBV5-5 and TRBJ1-1, is DAGVTQSPTHLIKTRGQQVTLRCSPISGHKSVSWYQQVLGQGPQFIFQYYEKEERGRGNFPDRFSARQFPNYSSELNVNALLLGDSALYLCASSFDPNTEAFFGQGTRLTVV.

This rearrangement joins TRBV29-1 to TRBJ2-4; unclear D gene. The germline V gene has CDR1 SQVTM and CDR2 ANQGSEA. Trimming removed 3 bases from V and 8 bases from J, with 14 bases in between. The CDR3 contains 13 residues. The CDR3 region is CSVDDIAEDIQYF. For the CDR3, the DNA is TGCAGCGTTGATGATATTGCAGAGGACATTCAGTACTTC.

This sequence joins TRBV7-8 and TRBJ2-7, with a possible D match to TRBD2 (5 bases). The CDR3 runs 14 residues. Germline V gene sequence: CDR1 SGHVS, CDR2 FQNEAQ. Trimming removed 4 bases at V and 4 bases at J, with 14 bases between. The CDR3 nucleotides are TGTGCCAGCAGCTCGCATCCGGAGCGGTACGAGCAGTACTTC. Translating it yields CASSSHPERYEQYF.

This clone turned up a few times. V usage is TRBV19 and J usage is TRBJ2-7, with D unresolved. CDR1 and CDR2 (germline): LNHDA, SQIVND (reference sequence). Trimming took 0 bases from V and 3 from J, leaving 21 bases between them. This CDR3 is 18 amino acids long. In DNA, the CDR3 is TGTGCCAGTAGTATAGATCTCGCCCTTCTACCGGGTAACTACGAGCAGTACTTC. Residues: CASSIDLALLPGNYEQYF.

The chain carries TRBV15 and TRBJ2-3; D possibly corresponds to TRBD1 (5 bases). Trimming removed 3 bases at V and 2 bases at J, with 15 bases between. Germline CDR1 and CDR2: LNHNV and YYDKDF (reference sequence). This CDR3 comprises 16 residues. In DNA, the CDR3 is TGTGCCACCAGCAGTTTACAGGCGAATCCCACAGATACGCAGTATTTT. Protein sequence: CATSSLQANPTDTQYF.

The chain has TRBV10-3 and TRBJ2-7; D gene uncertain. Per germline, CDR1 ENHRY and CDR2 SYGVKD. CDR3 length equals 11 residues. V lost 2 bases and J lost 5, with 4 bases in between. The CDR3 bases are TGTGCCATCAGTGAGGTCGACGAGCAGTACTTC. Translating gives CAISEVDEQYF.

In this sample, this clone turned up once. The chain carries TRBV4-2 and TRBJ2-1; no reliable D call. Germline V gene sequence: CDR1 LGHNA, CDR2 YNFKEQ. The CDR3 consists of 13 residues. V was trimmed by 1 base and J by 2 bases, leaving 3 bases between them. The DNA of the CDR3 is TGTGCCAGCAGCCAAGTTGCCTACAATGAGCAGTTCTTC. Residues: CASSQVAYNEQFF.

The chain recombines TRBV18 with TRBJ2-1, with 7 nucleotides matching TRBD2. Germline values: CDR1 KGHSH, CDR2 LQKENI. CDR3 size: 15 residues. V shed 0 bases, J shed 6 bases, and the junction held 5 bases outside the gene matches. The CDR3: CASSPPGGPGNEQFF. The CDR3 DNA reads as TGTGCCAGCTCACCACCGGGAGGGCCGGGCAATGAGCAGTTCTTC.

This clone was picked up one time. This chain uses TRBV6-1 with TRBJ2-7; 9 positions agree with TRBD1. The CDR3 has 13 amino acids. J was trimmed by 6 bases and V by 4 bases; bases with no gene match: 4. Germline V gene lookup returns CDR1 MNHNS and CDR2 SASEGT. CDR3 nucleotide sequence: TGTGCCAGCAGTGGGGACAGGGCGGGCGAGCAGTACTTC. Translating it yields CASSGDRAGEQYF.

This chain connects TRBV30 to TRBJ1-1; no reliable D call. CDR3 size: 13 residues. V shed 2 bases and J shed 3 bases, with 10 bases lying between them. CDR1 and CDR2 (germline): GTSNPN, SVGIG (reference sequence). CDR3 loop: CAWSINSYTEAFF. DNA for the CDR3: TGTGCCTGGAGTATAAATTCGTACACTGAAGCTTTCTTT.

V usage is TRBV6-9 and J usage is TRBJ2-5, with D perhaps TRBD1 (5 bases). Germline CDR1 reads MNHGY; CDR2 reads SVAAGI. V lost 4 bases, J lost 3 bases, and 12 bases lay in between. CDR3 length: 14 residues. CDR3 residues: CASSSPPTEETQYF. CDR3 nucleotide sequence: TGTGCCAGCAGTTCCCCCCCGACAGAAGAGACCCAGTACTTC.

The J gene is TRBJ2-7, the V gene TRBV4-1; 12 bases are shared with TRBD2. V dropped 1 base and J dropped 5; count of bases not matched to a gene: 6. The CDR3 is made up of 16 amino acids. Germline assignment: CDR1 MGHRA and CDR2 YSYEKL. CDR3 sequence: CASSQGTSGTRNEQYF. The CDR3 nucleotides are TGCGCCAGCAGCCAAGGGACTAGCGGGACACGCAACGAGCAGTACTTC.

The chain couples TRBV4-2 to TRBJ2-1; 8 positions match TRBD2. V lost 1 base and J lost 7; bases outside the gene matches: 9. This CDR3 comprises 16 residues. Germline V lookup: CDR1 LGHNA, CDR2 YNFKEQ. The CDR3 region is CASSQVSRGGRNEQFF. CDR3 coding DNA: TGTGCCAGCAGCCAAGTAAGTCGGGGGGGCCGAAATGAGCAGTTCTTC.

This clone was seen once. The CDR3 DNA reads as TGCGCCAGCAGCCAAGATTACCGGCCAGGGGGCCTGATGGTCCCCCAGTACTTC. Its translation: CASSQDYRPGGLMVPQYF. The chain recombines TRBV4-1 with TRBJ2-5; 8 nucleotides match TRBD1. J lost 9 bases, V lost 0 bases, and 18 bases had no gene match. The CDR3 runs 18 residues. Germline V gives CDR1 MGHRA, CDR2 YSYEKL.

This clone has more than one count but fewer than ten. The chain recombines TRBV6-6 with TRBJ1-1; 8 positions agree with TRBD1. The CDR3 extends over 14 amino acids. CDR1 MNHNY and CDR2 SVGAGI come from the germline V gene (reference sequence). V trimming: 2 bases; J trimming: 1 base; junction bases outside the gene matches: 0. The CDR3 region is CASSYGQGNTEAFF. CDR3 DNA: TGTGCCAGCAGTTACGGACAGGGGAACACTGAAGCTTTCTTT.

The genes are TRBV27 and TRBJ1-6; maybe TRBD1 (5 bases). V was clipped by 4 bases and J by 6 bases, with 10 bases between them. Germline V gene lookup returns CDR1 MNHEY and CDR2 SMNVEV (reference sequence). The CDR3 consists of 14 residues. CDR3 sequence (DNA): TGTGCCAGCAGTTCGGGACGGGCTAATTCACCCCTCCACTTT. This codes for CASSSGRANSPLHF.

The chain uses TRBV5-1 and TRBJ2-1, with D unclear. V was trimmed by 2 bases and J by 13 bases, leaving 19 bases between them. This CDR3 has 14 residues. Germline CDR1 reads SGHRS; CDR2 reads YFSETQ. The CDR3 loop is CASSFGDDLGEQFF. DNA for the CDR3: TGCGCCAGCAGCTTCGGTGACGATCTGGGCGAACAGTTCTTC.

This chain links TRBV12-5 with TRBJ2-5; 9 bases agree with TRBD2. From germline, CDR1 is LGHNT and CDR2 FRNRAP. The V segment lost 5 bases and the J segment 5 bases; nucleotides outside the gene matches: 21. This CDR3 has 19 residues. For the CDR3, the DNA is TGTGCTAGTGGTCCTTACTCTCCTGGACTAGCGATGGGATGGGAGACCCAGTACTTC. Translated: CASGPYSPGLAMGWETQYF.

This clone was detected only once. The rearrangement joins TRBV19 to TRBJ2-3; unclear D gene. The CDR3 spans 14 residues. Trimming cost V 5 bases and J 2 bases, with 11 bases left between them. Germline assignment: CDR1 LNHDA and CDR2 SQIVND (reference sequence). The CDR3 DNA reads TGTGCCAGTAGTGGCCAGAGGACCACAGATACGCAGTATTTT. The encoded protein is CASSGQRTTDTQYF.

This chain joins TRBV5-1 and TRBJ2-3; D might be TRBD2 (6 bases). The germline V gene encodes CDR1 SGHRS and CDR2 YFSETQ. This CDR3 has 15 residues. Trimming pared 4 bases from V and 0 bases from J, leaving 12 bases between. CDR3 loop: CASSGGTASTDTQYF. The CDR3 nucleotides read TGCGCCAGCAGCGGGGGGACTGCAAGCACAGATACGCAGTATTTT.

The chain is built from TRBV28 and TRBJ2-2; weak D call: TRBD2 (5 bases). Trimming cost V 8 bases and J 6 bases, with 22 bases left between them. Germline V gives CDR1 MDHEN, CDR2 SYDVKM. This CDR3 region has 16 residues. This CDR3 is CASGSPSLRVSGELFF. The CDR3 region has the DNA TGTGCCAGCGGATCCCCTAGCCTCCGGGTTTCCGGGGAGCTGTTTTTT.

This clone was counted between two and nine times. The gene calls are TRBV7-9 and TRBJ2-7; perhaps TRBD2 as D (5 bases). The CDR3 has 14 amino acids. The germline CDR1 and CDR2 sequences are SEHNR and FQNEAQ (reference sequence). V was cut by 4 bases and J by 3 bases, with 13 bases left in between. The CDR3 DNA sequence: TGTGCCAGCAGCTCGAGGGTAGAAGACTACGAGCAGTACTTC. As protein: CASSSRVEDYEQYF.

This chain joins TRBV5-4 and TRBJ2-3; D could derive from TRBD1 or TRBD2 (5 bases each). Germline values: CDR1 SGHNT, CDR2 YYREEE (reference sequence). This CDR3 is built from 15 residues. Deletions cut 4 bases from V and 0 bases from J, with 12 bases between. In nucleotides, the CDR3 is TGTGCCAGCAGCGGGGGAGACGGGAGCACAGATACGCAGTATTTT. It translates to CASSGGDGSTDTQYF.

This clone has just a few counts. This chain links TRBV6-5 with TRBJ2-1; TRBD1 agrees at 12 bases. The CDR3 consists of 14 residues. Germline assignment: CDR1 MNHEY and CDR2 SVGAGI. After removal of 7 bases from V and 10 bases from J, the junction contained 8 bases not matched to a gene. Here the CDR3 DNA reads TGTGCCAGCATGGGGACAGGGGGCGTCAAGGAGCAGTTCTTC. It yields the protein CASMGTGGVKEQFF.

The J gene is TRBJ1-5, the V gene TRBV21-1. TRBV21-1 is assigned pseudogene status. The CDR3 sequence is 16 residues long. The CDR3 reads CASSKAGAGSNQPQHF. CDR3 sequence (DNA): TGTGCCAGCAGCAAAGCAGGGGCGGGTAGCAATCAGCCCCAGCATTTT.

The V and J genes are TRBV9 and TRBJ2-1; 7 nucleotides line up with TRBD2. Trimming took 0 bases from V and 5 from J; bases not matched to a gene: 11. There are 17 residues in the CDR3. Germline CDR1 reads SGDLS; CDR2 reads YYNGEE. The CDR3 region has the DNA TGTGCCAGCAGCGTAGGACCGGGACTACCGGACAACAATGAGCAGTTCTTC. Amino acids: CASSVGPGLPDNNEQFF.

The chain combines TRBV5-1 with TRBJ2-7; 8 nucleotides line up with TRBD2. Trimming took 0 bases from V and 2 from J; bases not matched to a gene: 7. Germline V lookup: CDR1 SGHRS, CDR2 YFSETQ. The length of the CDR3 is 16 residues. CDR3 in amino acids: CASSLDASGSPYEQYF. The CDR3 bases are TGCGCCAGCAGCTTGGATGCGAGCGGGAGCCCCTACGAGCAGTACTTC.

This clone showed up just a few times. The chain couples TRBV10-3 to TRBJ1-6; D perhaps matches TRBD1 (5 bases). CDR1 is ENHRY, CDR2 SYGVKD, per germline. V was clipped by 0 bases and J by 9 bases, with 9 bases between them. The CDR3 loop spans 14 amino acids. DNA for the CDR3: TGTGCCATCAGTGAGTCGGGTAGGGGTTCACCCCTCCACTTT. Protein product: CAISESGRGSPLHF.